Listed below are T cell receptor beta chains from one sample, sequenced in a study of shared clonotypes between healthy human individuals. Here immunoSEQ multiplex PCR was the method, and the copy in TCRdb shows in-frame clones only, minus some. The repertoire holds approximately 1.5 million clones, with approximately 98.5% as singletons. Sequenced sample: naive CD4+ T cells sorted from blood. The receptors come from a man aged 30-40 years in good health. CDR3s include the opening cysteine and the closing phenylalanine or tryptophan. The D gene is left open where the match is weak. Clone sizes are given selectively: once, few, many, or a class where the clone is expanded.

d_call	clone_size	j_call	v_call	cdr3_nt	cdr3_aa
TRBD1	NA	TRBJ2-7	TRBV7-9	TGTGCCAGCAGCACAGGGGGCAGGTTCAACGAGCAGTACTTC	CASSTGGRFNEQYF
TRBD2	NA	TRBJ2-1	TRBV30	TGTGCCTGGAGTACCAGCGGGATCAGCAATGAGCAGTTCTTC	CAWSTSGISNEQFF
NA	NA	TRBJ2-3	TRBV6-1	TGTGCCAGCAGTGAATGGCTGGGAGCAGGGGAGTCAGATACGCAGTATTTT	CASSEWLGAGESDTQYF
TRBD1	NA	TRBJ2-3	TRBV19	TGTGCCAGTACCTCTTGGGACAGGGGGATTGGCACAGATACGCAGTATTTT	CASTSWDRGIGTDTQYF
NA	NA	TRBJ2-3	TRBV18	TGTGCCAGCTCACTGGGGCCAAGTAGCACAGATACGCAGTATTTT	CASSLGPSSTDTQYF
TRBD1	NA	TRBJ2-5	TRBV28	TGTGCCAGCAGGACACAGGGGCATCCCCAAGAGACCCAGTACTTC	CASRTQGHPQETQYF
NA	NA	TRBJ1-3	TRBV9	TGTGCCAGCAGCCCCCCAGGGGCGTCTGGAAACACCATATATTTT	CASSPPGASGNTIYF
TRBD1	NA	TRBJ2-5	TRBV6-1	TGTGCCAGCACCGGACAGGGGCTTGTGGAGACCCAGTACTTC	CASTGQGLVETQYF
NA	once	TRBJ2-7	TRBV27	TGTGCCAGCAGTACCCTCTCCGTGGCAGCGAACTACGAGCAGTACTTC	CASSTLSVAANYEQYF
NA	NA	TRBJ2-1	TRBV29-1	TGCAGCGTCGGCGAACGGGACTCCATGGACAATGAGCAGTTCTTC	CSVGERDSMDNEQFF
NA	NA	TRBJ1-2	TRBV6-5	TGTGCCAGCAGACCTCCAGGAATGGCCTATGGCTACACCTTC	CASRPPGMAYGYTF
NA	NA	TRBJ2-2	TRBV5-1	TGCGCCAGCGCGACCGGACGCCCCACCGGGGAGCTGTTTTTT	CASATGRPTGELFF
NA	NA	TRBJ2-1	TRBV5-1	TGCGCCAGCAGCCGGGACAAGGGGGTACGCAATGAGCAGTTCTTC	CASSRDKGVRNEQFF
TRBD1	NA	TRBJ2-5	TRBV9	TGTGCCAGCAGCGTAGGCAGGACAGGAGGCCAAGAGACCCAGTACTTC	CASSVGRTGGQETQYF
TRBD1	NA	TRBJ1-1	TRBV7-8	TGTGCCAGCAGCTCAACCGGGACAGGGGGCACTGAAGCTTTCTTT	CASSSTGTGGTEAFF
NA	NA	TRBJ2-7	TRBV6-5	TGTGCCACCCTAGGAGGATTCGAGCAGTACTTC	CATLGGFEQYF
NA	NA	TRBJ1-1	TRBV11-2	TGTGCCAGCAGCTTAGGACGGGACACTGAAGCTTTCTTT	CASSLGRDTEAFF
NA	NA	TRBJ2-1	TRBV28	TGTGCCACCCAGGGGACCCCCTACAATGAGCAGTTCTTC	CATQGTPYNEQFF
NA	NA	TRBJ1-1	TRBV6-5	TGTGCCAGCAGTTCGACAGTAACCACTGAAGCTTTCTTT	CASSSTVTTEAFF
NA	NA	TRBJ1-4	TRBV9	TGTGCCAGCAGCGTTCAGGGCGTTCGAGGTGAAAAACTGTTTTTT	CASSVQGVRGEKLFF
NA	NA	TRBJ2-7	TRBV7-8	TGTGCCAGCAGCCCAACGGGACACTTCTACGAGCAGTACTTC	CASSPTGHFYEQYF
TRBD2	NA	TRBJ2-1	TRBV28	TGTGCCAGCAGTGTAGCGGGAGACTATGAGCAGTTCTTC	CASSVAGDYEQFF
TRBD1	NA	TRBJ1-2	TRBV2	TGTGCCAGTTGGACAGGGATGAGGGGCTACACCTTC	CASWTGMRGYTF
NA	NA	TRBJ2-2	TRBV28	TGTGCCAGCAGCCAATTTAAGGGCCTCACCGGGGAGCTGTTTTTT	CASSQFKGLTGELFF
NA	NA	TRBJ2-1	TRBV27	TGTGCCAGCAGGCTCAGGGCAGGAAGGGGTGGAGCGGCCCCCTACAATGAGCAGTTCTTC	CASRLRAGRGGAAPYNEQFF
NA	NA	TRBJ2-7	TRBV7-2	TGTGCCAGCAGTCGGGACGTCTACGAGCAGTACTTC	CASSRDVYEQYF
TRBD2	NA	TRBJ2-3	TRBV7-8	TGTGCCAGCAGCCCCCGGACTAGCGGGAGGTTGCGGGTTAACACAGATACGCAGTATTTT	CASSPRTSGRLRVNTDTQYF
TRBD2	NA	TRBJ2-2	TRBV4-3	TGCGCCAGCAGCCAAGATCGGCTAGCGGGAACCGGGGAGCTGTTTTTT	CASSQDRLAGTGELFF
TRBD1	NA	TRBJ1-1	TRBV19	TGTGCCAGTAGTATTGAGGACAGGAGACACACTGAAGCTTTCTTT	CASSIEDRRHTEAFF
TRBD2	NA	TRBJ2-1	TRBV10-1	TGCGCCAGCAGTAGCGGGAGGGCCTCCTACAATGAGCAGTTCTTC	CASSSGRASYNEQFF
NA	NA	TRBJ1-2	TRBV7-9	TGTGCCAGCAGCTTGTGGGAAGGCTACACCTTC	CASSLWEGYTF
TRBD1	once	TRBJ1-2	TRBV5-1	TGCGCCAGCAGCCCAGGATGGGACAGCCTCTATGGCTACACCTTC	CASSPGWDSLYGYTF
NA	NA	TRBJ1-5	TRBV5-5	TGTGCCAGCAGCAAAGACCCTAGTAGCAATCAGCCCCAGCATTTT	CASSKDPSSNQPQHF
NA	NA	TRBJ2-3	TRBV7-9	TGTGCCAGCAGCTCATCGGGGGATACGCAGTATTTT	CASSSSGDTQYF
NA	NA	TRBJ2-4	TRBV6-1	TGTGCCAGCAGTGAGTTCAGGGGCGGGGGAAACATTCAGTACTTC	CASSEFRGGGNIQYF
TRBD2	NA	TRBJ2-7	TRBV10-3	TGTGCCATCAGTGAGTCCAGTAGCGGGAGAAGCCACGAGCAGTACTTC	CAISESSSGRSHEQYF
TRBD2	NA	TRBJ2-2	TRBV5-5	TGTGCCAGCAGCTTACCGCTAGCGGCGAACACCGGGGAGCTGTTTTTT	CASSLPLAANTGELFF
NA	NA	TRBJ2-5	TRBV6-5	TGTGCCAGCAGCCCAAGACGGAGAGAGACCCAGTACTTC	CASSPRRRETQYF
TRBD1	NA	TRBJ1-2	TRBV4-3	TGCGCCAGCAGCCCCCAGGGGGGGGTATACTATGGCTACACCTTC	CASSPQGGVYYGYTF
TRBD2	NA	TRBJ2-7	TRBV4-1	TGCGCCAGCAGCCAGGGCCAGAGTCGGACTAGCGGGAGTGTCTACGAGCAGTACTTC	CASSQGQSRTSGSVYEQYF
TRBD2	NA	TRBJ2-1	TRBV7-9	TGTGCCAGCAGCAGGGGGACTAGCGGGGCCTCCTACAATGAGCAGTTCTTC	CASSRGTSGASYNEQFF
TRBD1	NA	TRBJ2-6	TRBV10-2	TGCGCCAGCAGTGCGGGCAGGGGGTCCAGCTCTGGGGCCAACGTCCTGACTTTC	CASSAGRGSSSGANVLTF
NA	once	TRBJ2-5	TRBV9	TGTGCCAGCAGCGTAGTATCAGGGGCGGGAGAGACCCAGTACTTC	CASSVVSGAGETQYF
TRBD1	NA	TRBJ2-3	TRBV29-1	TGCAGCGTTGAGAGGGACAGGGCTCATACGCAGTATTTT	CSVERDRAHTQYF
TRBD1	NA	TRBJ2-2	TRBV5-1	TGCGCCAGCAGCTTAGGGACAGCCTGGAACACCGGGGAGCTGTTTTTT	CASSLGTAWNTGELFF
TRBD1	NA	TRBJ2-1	TRBV2	TGTGCCAGCAGCCTGGACAGGGGTCATGAGCAGTTCTTC	CASSLDRGHEQFF
TRBD2	NA	TRBJ2-1	TRBV5-1	TGCGCCAGCAGCCCTCGGACTAGAGACAATGAGCAGTTCTTC	CASSPRTRDNEQFF
TRBD2	NA	TRBJ2-1	TRBV9	TGTGCCAGCAGCGTAGAAGGGACTAGTCGCGCTTCTTACAATGAGCAGTTCTTC	CASSVEGTSRASYNEQFF
TRBD1	NA	TRBJ1-5	TRBV19	TGTGCCACCACGGAGGGGGCGCGTGTTGCTCAGCCCCAGCATTTT	CATTEGARVAQPQHF
TRBD1	NA	TRBJ1-2	TRBV27	TGTGCCAGCAGTCCAGCTCCGACAGGGAAAGGGAATGGCTACACCTTC	CASSPAPTGKGNGYTF
TRBD2	NA	TRBJ2-3	TRBV4-3	TGCGCCAGCAGGCAATCGGGGGGGGGTTCAGATACGCAGTATTTT	CASRQSGGGSDTQYF
NA	NA	TRBJ2-5	TRBV20-1	TGCAGTGCCCTAGGTCAAGAGACCCAGTACTTC	CSALGQETQYF
NA	NA	TRBJ1-3	TRBV10-2	TGCGCCAGCAGACCCCAATCCTCTGGAAACACCATATATTTT	CASRPQSSGNTIYF
NA	NA	TRBJ2-1	TRBV19	TGTGCCAGTAGTATATCCTTTGGGGATAACAATGAGCAGTTCTTC	CASSISFGDNNEQFF